The sequence of this TCR beta chain was determined in a study of identical twins. The germline gives CDR1 LNHDA, CDR2 SQIVND (reference sequence). The CDR3 extends over 16 amino acids. V was clipped by 0 bases and J by 4 bases, with 10 bases between them. Study results and caveats: Monozygotic twins shared more out-of-frame TCR alpha than recombination models predicted. The presence of invariant MAIT and iNKT cells could partly confound analyses of zero-insertion sequences. Insertion counts were lower in abundant cord blood beta clonotypes, a trend that memory repertoires did not show.

Each CDR3 protein is one row after TCRdb ran MiXCR on the 5' RACE reads. In the table there are some 500,000 distinct CDR3 sequences, approximately 15% of which are singletons. This clonotype was found a few times. Its antigen is not known. The data were also submitted as part of a second study, on yellow fever vaccine responses in identical twins.

The rearrangement uses TRBV19 and TRBJ2-6, with a weak D call TRBD1 (6 bases). The receptor was isolated from a woman aged 18-29 years in good health. Sample: CD4+ T cells sorted from blood. CDR3 sequence: CASSIDTGTGANVLTF. For the CDR3, the DNA is TGTGCCAGTAGTATAGACACAGGGACCGGGGCCAACGTCCTGACTTTC.